The clone carrying this T cell receptor (beta chain) was counted a few times. This record belongs to a study of patients and donors after allogeneic stem cell transplantation. TCRdb passed the RT-PCR reads through MiXCR, listing each CDR3 protein once. The profile shows more than 150,000 distinct CDR3 sequences, approximately 24% of them singletons. Germline values: CDR1 LGHNA, CDR2 YSLEER. The CDR3 is 17 amino acids. V was pared by 3 bases and J by 0 bases, with 9 bases of the junction left unmatched. The specimen sequenced was blood, either unsorted or a sorted T cell fraction (not recorded which). The rearrangement uses TRBV4-3 and TRBJ2-7, with 9 bases fitting TRBD2. This receptor was obtained from a human donor who was either an allogeneic HSCT recipient or a stem cell or donor lymphocyte infusion donor (not recorded which). It is not recorded whose cells these are; they may come from a transplant donor. For the CDR3, the DNA is TGCGCCAGCAGCCATGATACTAGCGGGCGACCCTCCTACGAGCAGTACTTC. Its translation is CASSHDTSGRPSYEQYF.